A selection of T cell receptor beta chains follows, all from one sample in a study of blood T cell repertoires in COVID-19. Profiling relied on immunoSEQ multiplex PCR, and the TCRdb table lists in-frame clones only, not all of them. The sample consists of over 200,000 clones, roughly 90% of them appearing once. Sequenced material: peripheral blood. Receptors originate from a man in his fifties or sixties who had recovered from COVID-19. Each CDR3 is given with its conserved first and last residue. D genes are given only for firm matches. Expanded clones get a size class; other rows say once, few or many, or leave the size out.

clone size	D gene	V gene	CDR3 length	J gene	CDR3 DNA	CDR3 protein
-	TRBD1	TRBV29-1	14	TRBJ1-2	TGCAGCGTTGAAGTGTACAGGGGGCTTAAGGGCTACACCTTC	CSVEVYRGLKGYTF
-	TRBD2	TRBV5-1	16	TRBJ2-5	TGCGCCAGCAGCTTGAAGGCGGGGGGGCTCCAAGAGACCCAGTACTTC	CASSLKAGGLQETQYF
-	-	TRBV6-5	13	TRBJ1-2	TGTGCCAGCAGTTCGATCGGAGACCGGGAACACACCTTC	CASSSIGDREHTF
-	TRBD1	TRBV2	15	TRBJ1-2	TGTGCCAGCAGGATTCTGACAGGGGGTAACTATGGCTACACCTTC	CASRILTGGNYGYTF
-	TRBD1	TRBV4-2	20	TRBJ1-5	TGTGCCAGCAGCCAAGGTACCGGGACAGGGGGCTACTATAGCAATCAGCCCCAGCATTTT	CASSQGTGTGGYYSNQPQHF
-	-	TRBV4-2	16	TRBJ1-1	TGTGCCAGCAGCCAAGGGACTCCTGGCGGGGACACTGAAGCTTTCTTT	CASSQGTPGGDTEAFF
-	-	TRBV6-5	14	TRBJ1-5	TGTGCCAGCAGTCGACAGCTAATAGGTCAGCCCCAGCATTTT	CASSRQLIGQPQHF
-	-	TRBV7-3	15	TRBJ2-6	TGTGCCAGCAGCCCACAGCTCCTCGGGGCCAACGTCCTGACTTTC	CASSPQLLGANVLTF
-	TRBD1	TRBV2	12	TRBJ1-2	TGTGCCAGCAGGGCAGGGGGGTATGGCTACACCTTC	CASRAGGYGYTF
-	TRBD1	TRBV6-6	15	TRBJ2-7	TGTGCCAGCAGTACAATAGGACAGGGTACCTACGAGCAGTACTTC	CASSTIGQGTYEQYF
-	TRBD1	TRBV4-2	17	TRBJ1-4	TGTGCCAGCAGCCAAGAGGCGGGACAGGGAGTACGGGAAAAACTGTTTTTT	CASSQEAGQGVREKLFF
-	-	TRBV7-2	15	TRBJ2-6	TGTGCCAGCTGCGTCGGGGGGCTAGGGGCCAACGTCCTGACTTTC	CASCVGGLGANVLTF
-	TRBD1	TRBV18	14	TRBJ2-5	TGTGCCAGCTCACTCGGGACAGGGTTAGAGACCCAGTACTTC	CASSLGTGLETQYF
-	TRBD1	TRBV18	16	TRBJ2-2	TGTGCCAGCTCACCTCCCGGGACAGAAAGCACCGGGGAGCTGTTTTTT	CASSPPGTESTGELFF
-	TRBD1	TRBV10-3	15	TRBJ2-1	TGTGCCATCAGTGGGGGGACAGGGTTGGACAATGAGCAGTTCTTC	CAISGGTGLDNEQFF
-	-	TRBV5-1	16	TRBJ2-3	TGCGCCAGCAGCTGGGACCGGGCGGGGAGCACAGATACGCAGTATTTT	CASSWDRAGSTDTQYF
-	-	TRBV5-4	15	TRBJ2-1	TGTGCCAGCAGCTTGGACCGGAGCTCCTACAATGAGCAGTTCTTC	CASSLDRSSYNEQFF
-	TRBD2	TRBV11-2	15	TRBJ2-3	TGTGCCAGCAGCCCGTTAGCGGGGGGGACAGATACGCAGTATTTT	CASSPLAGGTDTQYF
-	-	TRBV12-3/TRBV12-4	13	TRBJ1-1	TGTGCCAGCAGTTTAGGGAGGAACACTGAAGCTTTCTTT	CASSLGRNTEAFF
once	-	TRBV6-6	15	TRBJ2-7	TGTGCCAGCACGGTCGGGCAGGGTAGCTCCTACGAGCAGTACTTC	CASTVGQGSSYEQYF
-	TRBD2	TRBV2	16	TRBJ2-7	TGTGCCAGCAAGTTCTCTCCTAGCGGCTTATCCTACGAGCAGTACTTC	CASKFSPSGLSYEQYF
-	-	TRBV5-1	15	TRBJ2-5	TGCGCCAGCAGCCCCGGACAGACCAGCTTAGAGACCCAGTACTTC	CASSPGQTSLETQYF
-	TRBD1	TRBV19	14	TRBJ2-7	TGTGCCAGTAGTGTTCGGGACAGGGACTACGAGCAGTACTTC	CASSVRDRDYEQYF
-	-	TRBV5-1	15	TRBJ1-5	TGCGCCAGCAGCTTGGCGGGTTCACGCAATCAGCCCCAGCATTTT	CASSLAGSRNQPQHF
-	-	TRBV21-1	18	TRBJ2-7	TGTGCCAGCAGCAAAGCGGGGATAAGGGGGGGTGGCACCTACGAGCAGTACTTC	CASSKAGIRGGGTYEQYF
-	-	TRBV5-1	15	TRBJ1-1	TGCGCCAGCAGCGGCCAGGGGTTCATGAACACTGAAGCTTTCTTT	CASSGQGFMNTEAFF
-	-	TRBV27	15	TRBJ2-3	TGTGCCAGCACCGAACTTGGGAGATTCACAGATACGCAGTATTTT	CASTELGRFTDTQYF
-	TRBD1	TRBV7-8	14	TRBJ2-7	TGTGCCAGCAGGAAAACGACAGGGGGGAACGAGCAGTACTTC	CASRKTTGGNEQYF
-	TRBD1	TRBV10-3	14	TRBJ2-7	TGTGCCATCAGGACAGGGGGCCAGAGCTACGAGCAGTACTTC	CAIRTGGQSYEQYF
-	TRBD1	TRBV9	14	TRBJ2-6	TGTGCCAGCAGCGCCGACAGGGGAGACAGCGTCCTGACTTTC	CASSADRGDSVLTF
few	TRBD1	TRBV6-5	15	TRBJ1-5	TGTGCCAGCAAACTGGGACAGGGGGTGGGACAGCCCCAGCATTTT	CASKLGQGVGQPQHF
once	-	TRBV9	14	TRBJ2-3	TGTGCCAGCAGCGTAGGTCAGGGGTTAGATACGCAGTATTTT	CASSVGQGLDTQYF
-	TRBD1	TRBV5-1	15	TRBJ1-1	TGCGCCAGCAGACCCTTGGACAGGGGGAACACTGAAGCTTTCTTT	CASRPLDRGNTEAFF
-	TRBD1	TRBV10-3	19	TRBJ1-5	TGTGCCATCAGTGTATTTGGGACAGTTCTTAAAGGGAGCAATCAGCCCCAGCATTTT	CAISVFGTVLKGSNQPQHF
-	TRBD2	TRBV4-2	18	TRBJ2-3	TGTGCCAGCAGCCACTCAAAGGGAGGTAGCGGGGGGGCAGATACGCAGTATTTT	CASSHSKGGSGGADTQYF
-	TRBD1	TRBV9	14	TRBJ2-7	TGTGCCAGCAGCGTAGTTGAGGGGGCAAACGAGCAGTACTTC	CASSVVEGANEQYF
-	TRBD1	TRBV5-1	15	TRBJ2-7	TGCGCCAGCAGCTTGGACAGGGGCCCCACCTACGAGCAGTACTTC	CASSLDRGPTYEQYF
-	TRBD2	TRBV2	17	TRBJ2-3	TGTGCCAGCATTTACGGACTAGCGGGGGGTAGCACAGATACGCAGTATTTT	CASIYGLAGGSTDTQYF
-	TRBD1	TRBV30	16	TRBJ1-6	TGTGCCTGGAGAGGGGACAGGGATTTTGGTAATTCACCCCTCCACTTT	CAWRGDRDFGNSPLHF
-	-	TRBV11-2	15	TRBJ1-5	TGTGCCAGCAGCTTAGACGGCAGGCCATTGTCGCCCCAGCATTTT	CASSLDGRPLSPQHF
-	TRBD1	TRBV18	16	TRBJ2-1	TGTGCCAGCTCACCCTATACCCGGGACAGGGGAAATGAGCAGTTCTTC	CASSPYTRDRGNEQFF
-	TRBD2	TRBV5-5	16	TRBJ2-1	TGTGCCAGCAGCTCCGGACTAGCGGCAGCCTACAATGAGCAGTTCTTC	CASSSGLAAAYNEQFF
once	-	TRBV5-6	13	TRBJ2-1	TGTGCCAGCAGCCTTGTAAGGGGGATTGAGCAGTTCTTC	CASSLVRGIEQFF
-	TRBD2	TRBV12-5	16	TRBJ2-1	TGTGCTAGTGGTCCCCGTGGGCTAGCGGGGGGAGAGGAGCAGTTCTTC	CASGPRGLAGGEEQFF
-	-	TRBV16	16	TRBJ2-1	TGTGCCAGCAGCCAATCCGCGGGGTTCACTATCAATGAGCAGTTCTTC	CASSQSAGFTINEQFF
once	-	TRBV6-6	12	TRBJ2-7	TGTGCCAGCAGCCCAACGGCGGCCGAGCAGTACTTC	CASSPTAAEQYF
-	-	TRBV3-1/TRBV3-2	15	TRBJ2-5	TGTGCCAGCAGCCCACCACAGGGGGGGGTGGAGACCCAGTACTTC	CASSPPQGGVETQYF
-	-	TRBV4-2	17	TRBJ1-1	TGTGCCAGCAGCGTAGGCCACAGCGGCGGGATGAACACTGAAGCTTTCTTT	CASSVGHSGGMNTEAFF